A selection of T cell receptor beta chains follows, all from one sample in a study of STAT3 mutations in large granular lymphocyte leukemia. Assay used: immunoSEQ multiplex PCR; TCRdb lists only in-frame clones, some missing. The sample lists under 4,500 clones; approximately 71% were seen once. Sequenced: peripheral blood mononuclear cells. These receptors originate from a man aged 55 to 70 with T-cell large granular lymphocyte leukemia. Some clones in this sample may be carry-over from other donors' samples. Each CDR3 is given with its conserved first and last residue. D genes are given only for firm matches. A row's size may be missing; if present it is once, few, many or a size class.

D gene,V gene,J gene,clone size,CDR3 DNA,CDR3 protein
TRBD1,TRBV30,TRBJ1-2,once,TGTGCCTGGAGTCCGACAGGGGGTGGGTATGGCTACACCTTC,CAWSPTGGGYGYTF
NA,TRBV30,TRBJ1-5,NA,TGTGCCTGGAGTAAAAGTGGCAGCAATCAGCCCCAGCATTTT,CAWSKSGSNQPQHF
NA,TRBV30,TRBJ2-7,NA,TGTGCCTGGAGGGGGGTTTCCAACGAGCAGTACTTC,CAWRGVSNEQYF
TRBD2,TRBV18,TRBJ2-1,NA,TGTGCCAGCTCACCACCGACCCTAGCGGGGGGGCTGGAGCAGTTCTTC,CASSPPTLAGGLEQFF
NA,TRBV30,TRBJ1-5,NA,TGTGCCTGGAGTGGGGCTGACAATCAGCCCCAGCATTTT,CAWSGADNQPQHF
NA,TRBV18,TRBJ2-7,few,TGTGCCAGCTCACCTCTCCGGGATGGCGAGCAGTACTTC,CASSPLRDGEQYF
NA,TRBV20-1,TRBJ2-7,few,TGCAGTGCTAGCCAAATGGGGGAGCAGTACTTC,CSASQMGEQYF
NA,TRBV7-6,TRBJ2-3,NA,TGTGCCAGCAGCTTAAGGCCTAGCAGCACAGATACGCAGTATTTT,CASSLRPSSTDTQYF
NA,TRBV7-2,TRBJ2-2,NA,TGTGCCAGCAGCTCGCAGGGAAGCACCGGGGAGCTGTTTTTT,CASSSQGSTGELFF
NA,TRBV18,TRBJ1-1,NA,TGTGCCAGCTCACCCGGACAAAACACTGAAGCTTTCTTT,CASSPGQNTEAFF
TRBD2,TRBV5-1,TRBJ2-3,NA,TGCGCCAGCAGCCAAAGCGGGGCCACAGATACGCAGTATTTT,CASSQSGATDTQYF
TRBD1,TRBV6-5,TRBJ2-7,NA,TGTGCCAGCAAGCCGGGACAGGGGCCCTACGAGCAGTACTTC,CASKPGQGPYEQYF
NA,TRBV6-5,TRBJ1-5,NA,TGTGCCAGCAGTTCGAGGGAGAATCAGCCCCAGCATTTT,CASSSRENQPQHF
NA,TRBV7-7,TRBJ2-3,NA,TGTGCCAGCAGCTCTTCACGTACGGCAGATACGCAGTATTTT,CASSSSRTADTQYF
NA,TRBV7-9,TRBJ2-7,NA,TGTGCCAGCAGCTTAGGGGGCGAGCCAGGGACCTACGAGCAGTACTTC,CASSLGGEPGTYEQYF
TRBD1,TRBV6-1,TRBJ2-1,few,TGTGCCAGCACCCGGGACAGCAGATCCTACAATGAGCAGTTCTTC,CASTRDSRSYNEQFF
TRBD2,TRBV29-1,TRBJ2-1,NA,TGCAGCGTTCTGGGACTAGCGGGATACAATGAGCAGTTCTTC,CSVLGLAGYNEQFF
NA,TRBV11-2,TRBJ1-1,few,TGTGCCAGCAGCCTAACGGGAGCCCGTGGCACTGAAGCTTTCTTT,CASSLTGARGTEAFF
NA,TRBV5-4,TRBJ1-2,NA,TGTGCCAGCAGCTCAAAACAGCGAGCTAACTATGGCTACACCTTC,CASSSKQRANYGYTF
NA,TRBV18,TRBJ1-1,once,TGTGCCAGCTCCCCGAGGACAGCCCTGAACACTGAAGCTTTCTTT,CASSPRTALNTEAFF
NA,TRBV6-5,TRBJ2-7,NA,TGTGCCAGCGCTATGGGCGGCGGGGCTGGCTACGAGCAGTACTTC,CASAMGGGAGYEQYF
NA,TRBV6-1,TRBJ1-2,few,TGTGCCAGCAGTGTTTTTCAAGGGGGCTACACCTTC,CASSVFQGGYTF
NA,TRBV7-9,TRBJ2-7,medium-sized,TGTGCCAGCAGCTTAGGTCAGAACGAGCAGTACTTC,CASSLGQNEQYF
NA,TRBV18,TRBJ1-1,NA,TGTGCCAGCTCACCCGCAGGGCGGACTGAAGCTTTCTTT,CASSPAGRTEAFF
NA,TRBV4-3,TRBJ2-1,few,TGCGCCAGCAGCCAAGATCACCCTGGGAACGAGCAGTTCTTC,CASSQDHPGNEQFF
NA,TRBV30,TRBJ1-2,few,TGTGCCTGGAGTGTACAAAACGCCGGGACACCACCCACCTTC,CAWSVQNAGTPPTF
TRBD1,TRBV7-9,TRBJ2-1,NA,TGTGCCAGCAAGGGACAGTACAATGAGCAGTTCTTC,CASKGQYNEQFF
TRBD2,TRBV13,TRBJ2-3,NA,TGTGCCAGCAGCTCACAACTTCGGCGGGAGGGCCGAAGTTATGCAGATACGCAGTATTTT,CASSSQLRREGRSYADTQYF
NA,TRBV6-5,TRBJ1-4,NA,TGTGCCAGCAGAGGTCACGGGAGCGAAAAACTGTTTTTT,CASRGHGSEKLFF
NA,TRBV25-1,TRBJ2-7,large,TGTGCCAGCTTTTTTGATGAGGGAGGCGAGCAGTACTTC,CASFFDEGGEQYF
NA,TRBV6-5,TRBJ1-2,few,TGTGCCAGCAGTTACTCGATCAGCTATGGCTACACCTTC,CASSYSISYGYTF
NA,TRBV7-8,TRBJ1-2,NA,TGTGCCAGCAGTTCTCAGGGCTTTGGCTATGGCTACACCTTC,CASSSQGFGYGYTF
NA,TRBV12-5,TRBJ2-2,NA,TGTGCTAGTGGTTTTAGGATCCCCGGGGAGCTGTTTTTT,CASGFRIPGELFF
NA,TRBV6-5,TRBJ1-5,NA,TGTGCCAGCAGTTATTGTCAGCCCCAGCATTTT,CASSYCQPQHF
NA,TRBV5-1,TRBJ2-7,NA,TGCGCCAGCAGCTCAGCCGACGAGCAGTACTTC,CASSSADEQYF
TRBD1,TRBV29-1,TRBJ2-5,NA,TGCAGCGCAATCCCGGGACAGGGGAAAGAGACCCAGTACTTC,CSAIPGQGKETQYF
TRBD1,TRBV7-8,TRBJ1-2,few,TGTGCCAGCAGCTTAGTTGTCATCACAGGGGGCACTAACTATGGCTACACCTTC,CASSLVVITGGTNYGYTF
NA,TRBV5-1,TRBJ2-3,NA,TGCGCCAGCAGCCCGGCCTTGGTTGGCACAGATACGCAGTATTTT,CASSPALVGTDTQYF
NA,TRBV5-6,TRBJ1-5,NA,TGTGCCAGCAGCAAGGACACCGCAGGGCCCCAGCATTTT,CASSKDTAGPQHF
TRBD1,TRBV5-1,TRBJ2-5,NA,TGCGCCAGCAGCTTGGGGGGACAGCAAGAGACCCAGTACTTC,CASSLGGQQETQYF
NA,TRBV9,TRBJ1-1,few,TGTGCCAGCAGCGTGGGCAGTTTCACTGAAGCTTTCTTT,CASSVGSFTEAFF
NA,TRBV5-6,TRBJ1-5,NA,TGTGCCAGCACCCTCATGGGGGGGAAGGGCAATCAGCCCCAGCATTTT,CASTLMGGKGNQPQHF
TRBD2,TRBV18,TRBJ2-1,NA,TGTGCCAGCTCACGTACTAGCGGGTATGAGCAGTTCTTC,CASSRTSGYEQFF
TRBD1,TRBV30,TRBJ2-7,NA,TGTGCCTGGAGCGACCCGGGACAGGGGTCGACCTTGTCCTACGAGCAGTACTTC,CAWSDPGQGSTLSYEQYF
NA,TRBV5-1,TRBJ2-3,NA,TGCGCCAGCAGCAACGCTCAGGCCACAGATACGCAGTATTTT,CASSNAQATDTQYF
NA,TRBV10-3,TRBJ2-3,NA,TGTGCCATCAGTGGAAACGGCACAAATACGCAGTATTTT,CAISGNGTNTQYF
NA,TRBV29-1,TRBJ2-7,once,TGCAGCGTCAAGGGTGGCTACGAGCAGTACTTC,CSVKGGYEQYF
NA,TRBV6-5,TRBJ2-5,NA,TGTGCCACCGCTCAGGGACCAGAGACCCAGTACTTC,CATAQGPETQYF
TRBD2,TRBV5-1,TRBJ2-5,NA,TGCGCCAGCCAAACCCTTAGCGGGACGCAAGAGACCCAGTACTTC,CASQTLSGTQETQYF
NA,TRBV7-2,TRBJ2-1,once,TGTGCCAGCAGCTTCTACAATGAGCAGTTCTTC,CASSFYNEQFF
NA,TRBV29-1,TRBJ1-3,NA,TGCAGCGTTGAAGGGGATGCTGGAAACACCATATATTTT,CSVEGDAGNTIYF
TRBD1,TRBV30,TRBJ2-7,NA,TGTGCCGGACAGGGTCTCCACGAGCAGTACTTC,CAGQGLHEQYF
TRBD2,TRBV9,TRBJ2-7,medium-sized,TGTGCCAGCAGCGTCACGGGGGGGGGAGCCTACGAGCAGTACTTC,CASSVTGGGAYEQYF